What follows are 8 T cell receptor beta chains derived from one specimen sequenced in a study of T cell responses to AZD1222 COVID-19 vaccine. Using immunoSEQ multiplex PCR, the repertoire was profiled, and TCRdb retains in-frame clones only, with some absent. The sample yields over 70,000 clones, roughly 85% seen once. This sample comprised peripheral blood, obtained on day 0 of AZD1222 vaccination. These receptors came from an adult in good health.

Details on this clone: A junction end diverges from the germline sequence, so it may reflect a read error. The CDR3 DNA follows: TGCGCCAGCAGTGCGGGGAACTCCGGGGAGCTGTTTTTT. This gives the protein CASSAGNSGELFF. The chain is built from TRBV10-1 and TRBJ2-2; possibly TRBD2 for D (5 bases). The CDR3 sequence is 13 residues long. Germline lookup yields CDR1 WNHNN and CDR2 SYGVQD (reference sequence).

This rearrangement joins TRBV5-1 to TRBJ2-3, with 11 bases that match TRBD2. This CDR3 contains 17 residues. The ends lost 3 bases at V and 6 bases at J; junction bases unmatched: 12. Germline CDR1 is SGHRS and CDR2 is YFSETQ. CDR3 sequence reads: CASSSALTSGAQDTQYF. CDR3 DNA: TGCGCCAGCAGCTCGGCCCTGACTAGCGGGGCCCAGGATACGCAGTATTTT.

The chain uses TRBV18 and TRBJ1-5; 8 nucleotides match TRBD1. V was clipped by 4 bases and J by 7 bases; unmatched bases: 6. CDR1 and CDR2 (germline): KGHSH, LQKENI. The CDR3 has 14 residues. The CDR3 DNA reads as TGTGCCAGCTCACTCCAGGGGGCGAACCAGCCCCAGCATTTT. Translating it yields CASSLQGANQPQHF.

The rearrangement links TRBV7-9 to TRBJ2-7; D is possibly TRBD1 (6 bases). The V end was cut by 0 bases, the J end by 3 bases, with 18 bases between. The length of the CDR3 is 17 residues. Germline-derived CDR1 and CDR2 are SEHNR and FQNEAQ (reference sequence). The DNA for the CDR3 is TGTGCCAGCAGCTTAGCGCCCGGATCCACAGGGCACTACGAGCAGTACTTC. Translated: CASSLAPGSTGHYEQYF.

The V call is TRBV7-6, the J call TRBJ1-5, with D perhaps matching TRBD1 (6 bases). V lost 2 bases and J 5 bases, leaving 19 bases between the germline ends. The CDR3 has 17 residues. CDR1 is SGHVS, CDR2 FNYEAQ, per germline. CDR3 sequence (DNA): TGTGCCAGCAGCTTACTGAGTGGGTTAGGGGGGCATCAGCCCCAGCATTTT. Translating it yields CASSLLSGLGGHQPQHF.

This clone was recorded a few times. The V call is TRBV5-6, the J call TRBJ1-5; D perhaps matches TRBD1 (5 bases). The ends were cut back, 0 bases at V and 7 bases at J, with 8 bases in the middle. The CDR3 runs 13 residues. Germline V CDR1 and CDR2: SGHDT, YYEEEE. The CDR3 nucleotides are TGTGCCAGCAGCTTGGCCCGACAGCAGCCCCAGCATTTT. It yields the protein CASSLARQQPQHF.

This clone was picked up one time. The chain couples TRBV27 to TRBJ1-5, with D unresolved. CDR1 MNHEY and CDR2 SMNVEV come from the germline V gene (reference sequence). The CDR3 totals 14 residues. Trimming left V 3 bases short and J 1 base short, with 7 bases between. The chain's CDR3 is CASSFSGSNQPQHF. The CDR3 coding sequence is TGTGCCAGCAGTTTTTCCGGGAGCAATCAGCCCCAGCATTTT.

The J gene is TRBJ1-1, the V gene TRBV7-6; no clear D gene. V was clipped by 1 base and J by 4 bases, with 7 bases between them. This CDR3 spans 13 amino acids. The germline V gene encodes CDR1 SGHVS and CDR2 FNYEAQ. The CDR3 reads CASSLEEGTEAFF. For the CDR3, the DNA is TGTGCCAGCAGCTTAGAAGAGGGCACTGAAGCTTTCTTT.